The rows below give T cell receptor beta chains drawn from one sample of a study of post-analysis software for immune sequencing data. TCRdb called the PCR reads again in MiXCR, with one record for every CDR3 protein. The sample records under 900,000 distinct CDR3 sequences, about 53% being singletons. Material for sequencing was blood. All receptors come from a girl aged 5-17 years with multiple sclerosis. CDR3s include the opening cysteine and the closing phenylalanine or tryptophan. The D gene is left open where the match is weak. Only part of the rows carry a size: once, few, many, or a class if the clone is expanded.

V gene,D gene,clone size,CDR3 length,J gene,CDR3 DNA,CDR3 protein
TRBV5-1,NA,NA,14,TRBJ1-2,TGCGCCAGCAGCTCGGACCCTAGGGAGTATGGCTACACCTTC,CASSSDPREYGYTF
TRBV6-5,NA,NA,15,TRBJ1-1,TGTGCCAGCAGGTCCGGGACACCACTCCAGAGTGAAGCTTTCTTT,CASRSGTPLQSEAFF
TRBV5-6,TRBD1,NA,15,TRBJ2-7,TGTGCCAGCAGCAGCCGGGACAGGGTCGCCTACGAGCAGTACTTC,CASSSRDRVAYEQYF
TRBV11-2,TRBD2,NA,21,TRBJ2-1,TGTGCCAGCAGCTCCTTCGCTGGGACTAGCGGGAGGGCCCCCTACTACAATGAGCAGTTCTTC,CASSSFAGTSGRAPYYNEQFF
TRBV7-9,NA,NA,15,TRBJ1-2,TGTGCCAGCAGCATTACCGACAGAGGGGTCGATGGCTACACCTTC,CASSITDRGVDGYTF
TRBV5-1,NA,few,14,TRBJ2-7,TGCGCCAGCAGCGGCAGGGTTAACACCCCCGAGCAGTACTTC,CASSGRVNTPEQYF
TRBV4-1,NA,NA,15,TRBJ1-6,TGCGCCAGCAGCCAAGTCTGGGGGGCAGGGGCCCTACTCCACTTT,CASSQVWGAGALLHF
TRBV12-3/TRBV12-4,NA,NA,15,TRBJ1-4,TGTGCCAGCAGCCCTACGGACGGCGGGGAGGAAAAACTGTTTTTT,CASSPTDGGEEKLFF
TRBV5-1,TRBD2,once,18,TRBJ2-1,TGCGCCAGCAGCTTAAGGGGCTCACTAGCGGGAGTTAAGAATGAGCAGTTCTTC,CASSLRGSLAGVKNEQFF
TRBV6-5,NA,NA,16,TRBJ2-7,TGTGCCAGCAGTTACCTGAGACGGGAAGTTGGAAATGAGCAGTACTTC,CASSYLRREVGNEQYF
TRBV29-1,TRBD1,few,14,TRBJ1-5,TGCAGCGTTGCGGGACAGAGGGAGGGTCAGCCCCAGCATTTT,CSVAGQREGQPQHF
TRBV5-1,NA,NA,16,TRBJ2-3,TGCGCCAGCAGCTTGGCTCCGCCGTCTAGCACAGATACGCAGTATTTT,CASSLAPPSSTDTQYF